This T cell receptor beta chain derives from a study of cytomegalovirus exposure and HLA in healthy donors. Note on this clone: Its antigen is as yet unknown.

PCR primers comprised 60 Vbeta and 13 Jbeta primers. Clones were read by immunoSEQ multiplex PCR, and TCRdb kept only the in-frame ones, dropping some. Here the sample spans about 75,000 clones, roughly 82% being singletons. CDR3 size: 15 residues. The V gene's germline CDR1 is MGHRA and CDR2 YSYEKL. Losses at the gene ends were 3 bases for V and 5 bases for J; bases not matched to a gene: 6. Findings and caveats of the study: In a later analysis, DRB1 alleles had the most associated TCRs; HLA-C alleles the fewest. Follow-up analysis seemed to connect common viral pathogens with several of the most significant clusters identified.

This receptor was obtained from a man between 65 and 85 years old in good health and CMV-seropositive. The material sequenced was PBMCs. The rearrangement uses TRBV4-1 and TRBJ2-1; 8 nucleotides align to TRBD1. This CDR3 is CASSHGRGRNNEQFF. CDR3 DNA sequence: TGCGCCAGCAGCCACGGCAGGGGGCGAAACAATGAGCAGTTCTTC.